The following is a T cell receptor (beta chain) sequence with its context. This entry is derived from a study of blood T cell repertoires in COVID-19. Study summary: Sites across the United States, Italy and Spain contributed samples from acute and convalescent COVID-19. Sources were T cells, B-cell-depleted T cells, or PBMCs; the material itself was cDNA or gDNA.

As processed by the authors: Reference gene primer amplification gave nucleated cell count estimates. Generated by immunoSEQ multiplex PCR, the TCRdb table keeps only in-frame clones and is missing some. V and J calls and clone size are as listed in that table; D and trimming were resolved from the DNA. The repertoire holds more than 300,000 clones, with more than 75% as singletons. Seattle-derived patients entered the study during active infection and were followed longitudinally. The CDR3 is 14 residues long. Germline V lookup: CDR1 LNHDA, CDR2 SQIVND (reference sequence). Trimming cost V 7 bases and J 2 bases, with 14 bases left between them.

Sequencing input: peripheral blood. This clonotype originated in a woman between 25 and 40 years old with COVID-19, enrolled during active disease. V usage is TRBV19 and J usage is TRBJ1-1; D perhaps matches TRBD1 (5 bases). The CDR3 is CASNGRAVNTEAFF. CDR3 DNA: TGTGCCAGTAACGGCAGGGCGGTAAACACTGAAGCTTTCTTT.